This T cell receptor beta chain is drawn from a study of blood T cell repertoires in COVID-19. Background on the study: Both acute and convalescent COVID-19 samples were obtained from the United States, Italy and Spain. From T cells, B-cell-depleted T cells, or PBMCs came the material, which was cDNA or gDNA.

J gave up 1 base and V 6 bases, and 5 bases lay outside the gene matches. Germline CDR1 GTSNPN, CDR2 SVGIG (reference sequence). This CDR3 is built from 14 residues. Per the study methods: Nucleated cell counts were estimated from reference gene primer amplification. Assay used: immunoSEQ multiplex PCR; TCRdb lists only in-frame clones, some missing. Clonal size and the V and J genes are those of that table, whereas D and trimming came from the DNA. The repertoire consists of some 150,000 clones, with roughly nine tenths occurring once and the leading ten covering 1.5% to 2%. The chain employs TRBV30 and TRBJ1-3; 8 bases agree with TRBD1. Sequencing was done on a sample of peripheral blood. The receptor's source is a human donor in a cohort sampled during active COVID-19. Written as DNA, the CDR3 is TGTGCCTGCACAGGGGGGGGATCTGGAAACACCATATATTTT. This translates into CACTGGGSGNTIYF. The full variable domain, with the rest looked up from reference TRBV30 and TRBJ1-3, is SQTIHQWPATLVQPVGSPLSLECTVEGTSNPNLYWYRQAAGRGLQLLFYSVGIGQISSEVPQNLSASRPQDRQFILSSKKLLLSDSGFYLCACTGGGSGNTIYFGEGSWLTVV.